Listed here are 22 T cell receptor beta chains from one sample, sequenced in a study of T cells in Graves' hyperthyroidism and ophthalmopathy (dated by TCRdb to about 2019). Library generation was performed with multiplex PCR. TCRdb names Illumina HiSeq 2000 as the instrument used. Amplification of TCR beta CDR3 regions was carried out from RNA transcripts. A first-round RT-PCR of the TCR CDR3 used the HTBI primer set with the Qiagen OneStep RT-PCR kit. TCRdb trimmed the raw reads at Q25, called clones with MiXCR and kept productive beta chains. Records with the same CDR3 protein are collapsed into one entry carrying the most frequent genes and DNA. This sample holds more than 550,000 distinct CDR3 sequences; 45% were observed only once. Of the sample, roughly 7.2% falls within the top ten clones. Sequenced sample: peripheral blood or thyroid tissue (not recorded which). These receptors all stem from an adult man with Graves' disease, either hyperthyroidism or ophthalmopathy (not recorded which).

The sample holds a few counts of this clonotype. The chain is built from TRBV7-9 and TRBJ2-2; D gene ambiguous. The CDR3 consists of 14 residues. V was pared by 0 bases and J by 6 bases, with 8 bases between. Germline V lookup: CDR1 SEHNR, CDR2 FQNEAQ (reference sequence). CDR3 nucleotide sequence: TGTGCCAGCAGCTTAGCAAGTGCGGCCGGGGAGCTGTTTTTT. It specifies CASSLASAAGELFF.

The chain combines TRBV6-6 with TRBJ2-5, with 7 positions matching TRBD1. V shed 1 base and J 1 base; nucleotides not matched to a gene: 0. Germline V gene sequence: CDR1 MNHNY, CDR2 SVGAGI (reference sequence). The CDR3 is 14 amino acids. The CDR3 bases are TGTGCCAGCAGTTACTGGGACAGCCAAGAGACCCAGTACTTC. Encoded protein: CASSYWDSQETQYF.

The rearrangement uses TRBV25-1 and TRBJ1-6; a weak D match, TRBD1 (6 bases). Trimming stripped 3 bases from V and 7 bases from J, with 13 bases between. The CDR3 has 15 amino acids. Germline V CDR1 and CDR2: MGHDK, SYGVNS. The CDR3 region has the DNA TGTGCCAGCAGTGACCGGGGGGGCGTAAATTCACCCCTCCACTTT. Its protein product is CASSDRGGVNSPLHF.

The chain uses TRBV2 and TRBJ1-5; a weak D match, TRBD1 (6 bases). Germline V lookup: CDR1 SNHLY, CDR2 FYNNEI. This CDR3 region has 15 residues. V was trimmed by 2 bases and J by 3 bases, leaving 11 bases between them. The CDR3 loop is CASSELGQINQPQHF. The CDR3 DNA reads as TGTGCCAGCAGTGAATTAGGACAGATCAATCAGCCCCAGCATTTT. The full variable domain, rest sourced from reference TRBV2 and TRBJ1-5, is EPEVTQTPSHQVTQMGQEVILRCVPISNHLYFYWYRQILGQKVEFLVSFYNNEISEKSEIFDDQFSVERPDGSNFTLKIRSTKLEDSAMYFCASSELGQINQPQHFGDGTRLSIL.

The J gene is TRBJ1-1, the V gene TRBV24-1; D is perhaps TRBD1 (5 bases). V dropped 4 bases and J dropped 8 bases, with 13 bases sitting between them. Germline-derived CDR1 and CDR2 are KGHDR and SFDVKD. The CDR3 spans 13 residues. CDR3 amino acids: CATSDSRTSEAFF. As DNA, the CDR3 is TGTGCCACCAGTGACTCGCGGACATCGGAAGCTTTCTTT.

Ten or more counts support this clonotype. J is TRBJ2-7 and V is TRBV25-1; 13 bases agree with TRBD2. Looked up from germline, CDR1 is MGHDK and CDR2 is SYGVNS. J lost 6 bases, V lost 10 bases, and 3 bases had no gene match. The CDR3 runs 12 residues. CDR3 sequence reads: CATTSGRSEQYF. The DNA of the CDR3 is TGTGCCACGACTAGCGGGAGGAGCGAGCAGTACTTC.

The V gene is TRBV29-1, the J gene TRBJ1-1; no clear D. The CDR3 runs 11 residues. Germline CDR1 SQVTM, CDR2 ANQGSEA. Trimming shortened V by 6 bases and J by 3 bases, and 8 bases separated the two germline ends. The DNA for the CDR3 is TGCAGCGTGGACGGTGACACTGAAGCTTTCTTT. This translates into CSVDGDTEAFF.

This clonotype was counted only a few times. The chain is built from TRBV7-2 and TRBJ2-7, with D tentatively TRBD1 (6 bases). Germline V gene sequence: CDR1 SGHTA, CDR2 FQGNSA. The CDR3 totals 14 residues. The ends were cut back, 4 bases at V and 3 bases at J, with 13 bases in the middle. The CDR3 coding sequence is TGTGCCAGCAGCTCCCAACAGGGAAACTACGAGCAGTACTTC. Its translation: CASSSQQGNYEQYF. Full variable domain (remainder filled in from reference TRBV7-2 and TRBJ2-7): GAGVSQSPSNKVTEKGKDVELRCDPISGHTALYWYRQSLGQGLEFLIYFQGNSAPDKSGLPSDRFSAERTGGSVSTLTIQRTQQEDSAVYLCASSSQQGNYEQYFGPGTRLTVT.

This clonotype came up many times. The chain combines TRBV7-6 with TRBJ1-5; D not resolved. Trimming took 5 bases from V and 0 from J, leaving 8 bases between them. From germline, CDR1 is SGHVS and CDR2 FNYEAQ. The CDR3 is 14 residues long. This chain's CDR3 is CASSPSISNQPQHF. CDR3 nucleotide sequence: TGTGCCAGCAGCCCTAGTATTAGCAATCAGCCCCAGCATTTT.

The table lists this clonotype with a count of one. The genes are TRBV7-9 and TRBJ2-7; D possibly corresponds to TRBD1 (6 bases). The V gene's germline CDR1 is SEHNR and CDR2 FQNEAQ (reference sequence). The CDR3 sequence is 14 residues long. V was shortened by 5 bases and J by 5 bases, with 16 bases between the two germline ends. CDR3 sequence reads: CASSRPEQGDEQYF. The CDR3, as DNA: TGTGCCAGCAGCAGACCGGAACAGGGTGACGAGCAGTACTTC.

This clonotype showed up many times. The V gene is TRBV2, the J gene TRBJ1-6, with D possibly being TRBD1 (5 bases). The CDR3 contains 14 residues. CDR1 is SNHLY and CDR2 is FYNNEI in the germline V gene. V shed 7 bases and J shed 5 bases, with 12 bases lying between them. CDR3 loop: CASTVGTDNSPLHF. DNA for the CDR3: TGTGCCAGCACTGTGGGGACGGATAATTCACCCCTCCACTTT.

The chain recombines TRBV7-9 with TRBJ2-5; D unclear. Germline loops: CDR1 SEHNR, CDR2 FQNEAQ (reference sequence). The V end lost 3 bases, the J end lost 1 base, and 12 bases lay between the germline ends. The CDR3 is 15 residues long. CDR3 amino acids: CASSLVGQFQETQYF. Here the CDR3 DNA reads TGTGCCAGCAGCTTGGTAGGCCAGTTCCAAGAGACCCAGTACTTC.

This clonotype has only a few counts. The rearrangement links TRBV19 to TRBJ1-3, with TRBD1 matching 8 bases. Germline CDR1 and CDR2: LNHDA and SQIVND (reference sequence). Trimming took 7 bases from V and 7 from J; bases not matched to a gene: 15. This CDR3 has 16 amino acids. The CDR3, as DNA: TGTGCCAGTATCCAATCGGACAGGGATATGAGGAACACCATATATTTT. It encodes CASIQSDRDMRNTIYF.

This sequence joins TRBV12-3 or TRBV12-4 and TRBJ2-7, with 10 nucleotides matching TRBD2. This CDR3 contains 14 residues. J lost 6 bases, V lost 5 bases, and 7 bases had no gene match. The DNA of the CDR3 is TGTGCCAGCAGTAGCGGGAGGGGAGTTGTCGAGCAGTACTTC. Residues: CASSSGRGVVEQYF.

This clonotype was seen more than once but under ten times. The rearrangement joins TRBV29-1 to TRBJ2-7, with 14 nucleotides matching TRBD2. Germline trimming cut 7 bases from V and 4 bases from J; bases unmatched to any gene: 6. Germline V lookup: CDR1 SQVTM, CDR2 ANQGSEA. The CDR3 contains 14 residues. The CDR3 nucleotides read TGCAGCGCTGCTGGGACTAGCGGGAGTTACGAGCAGTACTTC. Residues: CSAAGTSGSYEQYF.

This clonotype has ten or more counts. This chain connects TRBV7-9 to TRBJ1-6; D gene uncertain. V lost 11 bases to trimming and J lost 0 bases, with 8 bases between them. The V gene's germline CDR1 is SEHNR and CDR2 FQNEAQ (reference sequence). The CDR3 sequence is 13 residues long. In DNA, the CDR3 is TGTGCCTCTCTAGGCTCCTATAATTCACCCCTCCACTTT. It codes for CASLGSYNSPLHF.

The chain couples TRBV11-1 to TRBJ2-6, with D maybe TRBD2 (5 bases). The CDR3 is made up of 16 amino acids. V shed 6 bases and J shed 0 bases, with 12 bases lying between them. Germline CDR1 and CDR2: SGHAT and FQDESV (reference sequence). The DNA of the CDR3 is TGTGCCAGCAGTGAGGGCAGTATCTCTGGGGCCAACGTCCTGACTTTC. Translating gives CASSEGSISGANVLTF. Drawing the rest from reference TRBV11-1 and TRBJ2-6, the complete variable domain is EAEVAQSPRYKITEKSQAVAFWCDPISGHATLYWYRQILGQGPELLVQFQDESVVDDSQLPKDRFSAERLKGVDSTLKIQPAELGDSAMYLCASSEGSISGANVLTFGAGSRLTVL.

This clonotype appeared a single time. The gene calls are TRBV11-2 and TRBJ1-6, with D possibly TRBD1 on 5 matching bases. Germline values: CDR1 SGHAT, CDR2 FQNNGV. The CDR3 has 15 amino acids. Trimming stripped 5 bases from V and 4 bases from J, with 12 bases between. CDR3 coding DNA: TGTGCCAGCAGCACCGGGGGAAGATATAATTCACCCCTCCACTTT. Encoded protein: CASSTGGRYNSPLHF.

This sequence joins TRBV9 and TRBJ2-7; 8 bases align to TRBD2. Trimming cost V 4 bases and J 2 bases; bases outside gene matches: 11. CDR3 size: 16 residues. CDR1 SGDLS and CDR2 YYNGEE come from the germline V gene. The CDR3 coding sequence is TGTGCCAGCAGCCCCGGGGGGGGCCTTGTAACCTACGAGCAGTACTTC. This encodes CASSPGGGLVTYEQYF.

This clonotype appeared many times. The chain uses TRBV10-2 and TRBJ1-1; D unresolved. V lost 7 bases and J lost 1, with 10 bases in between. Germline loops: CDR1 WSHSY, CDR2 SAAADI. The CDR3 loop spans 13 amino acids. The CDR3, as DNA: TGCGCCAGCACCACACCTGAGAACACTGAAGCTTTCTTT. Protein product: CASTTPENTEAFF.

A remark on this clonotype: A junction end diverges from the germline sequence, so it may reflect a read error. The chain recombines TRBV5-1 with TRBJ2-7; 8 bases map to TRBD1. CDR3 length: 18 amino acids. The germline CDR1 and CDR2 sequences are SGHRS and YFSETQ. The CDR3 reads CASSLDGGQGAQFDEQYF. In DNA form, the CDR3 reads TGTGCCAGCAGCTTGGATGGGGGCCAGGGGGCGCAGTTTGACGAGCAGTACTTC.

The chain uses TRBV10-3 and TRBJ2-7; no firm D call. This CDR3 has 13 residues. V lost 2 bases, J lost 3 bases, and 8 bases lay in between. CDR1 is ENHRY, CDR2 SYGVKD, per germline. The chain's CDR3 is CAISERQDYEQYF. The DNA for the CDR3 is TGTGCCATCAGTGAGAGGCAGGACTACGAGCAGTACTTC.